This T cell receptor (beta chain) was sequenced during a study of cytomegalovirus exposure and HLA in healthy donors. PCR involved 60 Vbeta and 13 Jbeta primers. The protocol was immunoSEQ multiplex PCR, while the TCRdb copy is restricted to in-frame clones and leaves out a portion. The repertoire holds under 250,000 clones, 80% to 90% seen once, with about 0.22% in the top ten. From germline, CDR1 is GTSNPN and CDR2 SVGIG (reference sequence). Trimming at V came to 0 bases and at J to 7 bases, leaving 8 bases not matched to a gene. There are 16 residues in the CDR3. The chain recombines TRBV30 with TRBJ2-1, with 11 nucleotides matching TRBD2. The sequence came from a girl under 10 years old in good health and CMV-seronegative. Input material: PBMCs. CDR3 in amino acids: CAWSVRTSGRNNEQFF. CDR3 bases: TGTGCCTGGAGTGTACGAACTAGCGGGAGAAATAATGAGCAGTTCTTC.